This entry is about one TCR beta chain. The entry originates in a study of blood T cell repertoires in COVID-19. Looking at the study overall: The United States, Italy and Spain supplied acute and convalescent COVID-19 samples. In each case, the material was cDNA or gDNA derived from T cells, B-cell-depleted T cells, or PBMCs.

Original processing methods: Researchers report that nucleated cell counts were estimated from reference gene primer amplification. Produced via immunoSEQ multiplex PCR; TCRdb's table is partial and in-frame only. V, J and clone size are taken as reported in that table, and D and trimming were inferred from the DNA itself. The sample yields some 96,000 clones, 80% seen once. Germline V gives CDR1 SNHLY, CDR2 FYNNEI. The CDR3 totals 12 residues. V gave up 6 bases and J gave up 8 bases, with 13 bases separating them. Specimen: peripheral blood. The chain combines TRBV2 with TRBJ1-2; D is undetermined. This TCR derives from a woman in her 70s with acute or convalescent COVID-19. CDR3 loop: CASSRAREGYTF. The CDR3 nucleotides read TGTGCCAGCAGCCGGGCCCGGGAGGGCTACACCTTC.